The T cell receptor beta chain under discussion was sequenced for a study of shared clonotypes between healthy human individuals. As for the study in general: Three plates were used per donor for CD4 naive, three for CD4 memory, two for CD8 naive and one for CD8 memory. Points from the study as a whole: Sequencing depth was expected to influence donor clonotype sharing.

Genomic DNA of every subset was divided equally among multiple immunoSEQ plates. Some clones are missing from TCRdb's copy, which holds only in-frame ones; the method was immunoSEQ multiplex PCR. The data hold about 79,000 clones, with 60% to 65% observed a single time. J lost 7 bases, V lost 5 bases, and 25 bases had no gene match. Per the germline V gene, CDR1 is MNHEY and CDR2 is SMNVEV (reference sequence). This CDR3 contains 21 residues. This clone has a handful of counts. The antigen is not known. The receptor was derived from a man aged 25-40 years in good health. The rearrangement joins TRBV27 to TRBJ1-4; TRBD1 agrees at 10 bases. Input material: memory CD8+ T cells sorted from blood. Subset specified: CD45RO+ cells pooled with CCR7-negative TemRA cells. The CDR3 loop is CASSANSLTGGDFYGGEKLFF. The CDR3 DNA reads TGTGCCAGCAGTGCCAACTCCCTGACAGGGGGCGACTTTTACGGCGGTGAAAAACTGTTTTTT.